The 27 T cell receptor beta chains presented below share a single source sample, sequenced in a study of blood T cell repertoires in COVID-19. TCRdb's table, derived via immunoSEQ multiplex PCR, lists solely in-frame clones and lacks some. The sample lists 250,000 to 300,000 clones; 91% were seen once. The sequenced sample consisted of peripheral blood. These receptors originate from a woman aged 25 to 39 with COVID-19, enrolled during active disease.

The chain recombines TRBV7-9 with TRBJ1-5; 11 nucleotides align to TRBD1. The CDR3 has 15 residues. Germline loops: CDR1 SEHNR, CDR2 FQNEAQ (reference sequence). With V trimmed by 5 bases and J by 3 bases, 3 bases remained unmatched. Here the CDR3 reads CASSPGQGDNQPQHF. For the CDR3, the DNA is TGTGCCAGCAGCCCGGGACAGGGGGACAATCAGCCCCAGCATTTT.

The chain couples TRBV18 to TRBJ1-2; 7 nucleotides line up with TRBD1. With V trimmed by 5 bases and J by 2 bases, 2 bases remained unmatched. The CDR3 is 13 amino acids. The V gene's germline CDR1 is KGHSH and CDR2 LQKENI. CDR3 bases: TGTGCCAGCTCAGAACAGGGGAACTATGGCTACACCTTC. Protein sequence: CASSEQGNYGYTF.

The count of this clone is one. The V and J genes are TRBV20-1 and TRBJ2-3; possible D gene TRBD2, 5 bases. V was trimmed by 3 bases and J by 4 bases, leaving 11 bases between them. This CDR3 has 13 amino acids. The germline CDR1 and CDR2 sequences are DFQATT and SNEGSKA (reference sequence). CDR3 sequence reads: CSASHGSADTQYF. The CDR3 DNA follows: TGCAGTGCTAGTCATGGGAGCGCAGATACGCAGTATTTT.

This clone has more than one count but fewer than ten. The gene calls are TRBV7-9 and TRBJ1-2, with 8 bases that match TRBD1. The CDR3 is 12 residues long. CDR1 and CDR2 from the germline V gene are SEHNR and FQNEAQ (reference sequence). V shed 8 bases and J 6 bases; nucleotides not matched to a gene: 5. The CDR3 loop is CASRDRSHGYTF. CDR3 coding DNA: TGTGCCAGCCGGGACAGGAGCCATGGCTACACCTTC.

This clone came up a few times. The V and J genes are TRBV19 and TRBJ2-7; TRBD1 matches at 7 bases. With V trimmed by 0 bases and J by 6 bases, 11 bases remained unmatched. This CDR3 comprises 16 residues. Per germline, CDR1 LNHDA and CDR2 SQIVND (reference sequence). The CDR3 loop is CASSIDSGQAKGEQYF. Here the CDR3 DNA reads TGTGCCAGTAGTATAGATTCCGGACAGGCAAAGGGCGAGCAGTACTTC.

The chain couples TRBV9 to TRBJ2-7, with a tentative D call TRBD2 (5 bases). V lost 2 bases and J 0 bases, leaving 12 bases between the germline ends. CDR3 length equals 15 residues. Germline CDR1 SGDLS, CDR2 YYNGEE. The chain's CDR3 is CASSVDSASSYEQYF. CDR3 nucleotide sequence: TGTGCCAGCAGCGTCGATAGCGCGAGCTCCTACGAGCAGTACTTC.

This clone was counted only a few times. The chain couples TRBV7-9 to TRBJ1-1; D remains unclear. The CDR3 length is 14 residues. Germline V gene data show CDR1 as SEHNR and CDR2 as FQNEAQ (reference sequence). V lost 4 bases and J 7 bases, leaving 16 bases between the germline ends. The CDR3 sequence is CASSSRVAGLEAFF. The CDR3 nucleotides read TGTGCCAGCAGCTCGAGGGTGGCAGGCCTTGAAGCTTTCTTT.

The chain employs TRBV25-1 and TRBJ2-1, with TRBD2 as a possible D gene (5 bases). Trimming took off 5 bases at V and 5 bases at J, with 13 bases between the two ends. Germline values: CDR1 MGHDK, CDR2 SYGVNS. This CDR3 has 14 residues. CDR3 loop: CASSHDKRNNEQFF. For the CDR3, the DNA is TGTGCCAGCAGTCACGATAAGCGGAACAATGAGCAGTTCTTC.

This chain connects TRBV4-2 to TRBJ1-6, with 9 positions matching TRBD1. Germline V gives CDR1 LGHNA, CDR2 YNFKEQ. After removal of 4 bases from V and 10 bases from J, the junction contained 23 bases not matched to a gene. The CDR3 spans 20 residues. The CDR3 loop is CASSPVTDPRPGQGDSPLHF. CDR3 in DNA: TGTGCCAGCAGCCCAGTGACTGATCCCCGCCCGGGACAGGGAGACTCACCCCTCCACTTT.

The chain couples TRBV28 to TRBJ1-2, with a possible D match to TRBD1 (6 bases). Trimming took 6 bases from V and 2 from J, leaving 13 bases between them. The CDR3 totals 14 residues. CDR1 is MDHEN, CDR2 SYDVKM, per germline. CDR3 protein: CASSYMDRNYGYTF. Written as DNA, the CDR3 is TGTGCCAGCAGCTACATGGACAGAAACTATGGCTACACCTTC.

The chain carries TRBV3-1 (or the pseudogene TRBV3-2) and TRBJ1-3; D is possibly TRBD1 (6 bases). Germline assignment: CDR1 LGHDT and CDR2 YNNKEL (reference sequence). The V and J ends lost 2 bases and 3 bases respectively, with 23 bases between them. This CDR3 has 19 amino acids. CDR3 sequence: CASSQPHIAPWTDGNTIYF. For the CDR3, the DNA is TGTGCCAGCAGCCAACCCCATATTGCTCCGTGGACAGATGGAAACACCATATATTTT.

The chain links TRBV5-1 to TRBJ2-1, with 9 bases lining up with TRBD2. Germline V lookup: CDR1 SGHRS, CDR2 YFSETQ. Trimming took 1 base from V and 6 from J; bases not matched to a gene: 5. The CDR3 has 15 amino acids. CDR3 sequence reads: CASSLLAGGRNEQFF. CDR3 sequence (DNA): TGCGCCAGCAGCTTGCTTGCGGGAGGGCGCAATGAGCAGTTCTTC.

The V gene is TRBV24-1, the J gene TRBJ2-7; D is unclear. V lost 3 bases and J 1 base, leaving 12 bases between the germline ends. CDR3 length: 15 residues. CDR1 and CDR2 (germline): KGHDR, SFDVKD. DNA of the CDR3: TGTGCCACCAGTGATCACTCAGGTGGATCCTACGAGCAGTACTTC. Its protein product is CATSDHSGGSYEQYF.

The chain is built from TRBV5-1 and TRBJ1-6, with 7 bases that match TRBD1. This CDR3 region has 15 residues. V shed 3 bases, J shed 7 bases, and the junction held 7 bases outside the gene matches. The germline CDR1 and CDR2 sequences are SGHRS and YFSETQ. The CDR3 sequence: CASSYDGTANSPLHF. The CDR3 DNA reads as TGCGCCAGCAGCTATGATGGGACAGCAAATTCACCCCTCCACTTT.

The rearrangement links TRBV7-9 to TRBJ1-2; TRBD1 matches at 8 bases. Trimming cost V 1 base and J 8 bases; bases outside gene matches: 6. CDR1 and CDR2 (germline): SEHNR, FQNEAQ (reference sequence). The CDR3 is 14 amino acids. The CDR3 coding sequence is TGTGCCAGCAGCTTAGGAGGACAGGGATACGGCTACACCTTC. Protein product: CASSLGGQGYGYTF. Complete variable domain (other parts from reference TRBV7-9 and TRBJ1-2): DTGVSQNPRHKITKRGQNVTFRCDPISEHNRLYWYRQTLGQGPEFLTYFQNEAQLEKSRLLSDRFSAERPKGSFSTLEIQRTEQGDSAMYLCASSLGGQGYGYTFGSGTRLTVV.

The chain employs TRBV7-6 and TRBJ2-2; D is possibly TRBD2 (5 bases). V shed 0 bases and J shed 3 bases, with 14 bases lying between them. Germline V gene lookup returns CDR1 SGHVS and CDR2 FNYEAQ. This CDR3 region has 17 residues. The CDR3 region is CASSLATFGVDTGELFF. DNA of the CDR3: TGTGCCAGCAGCTTAGCCACGTTCGGGGTGGACACCGGGGAGCTGTTTTTT.

This chain connects TRBV27 to TRBJ2-1, with TRBD2 identical over 11 bases. Germline loops: CDR1 MNHEY, CDR2 SMNVEV (reference sequence). V lost 7 bases to trimming and J lost 6 bases; unmatched junction nucleotides: 5. This CDR3 has 14 amino acids. The CDR3 here is CASIRLAGINEQFF. The CDR3 nucleotides read TGTGCCAGCATACGACTAGCGGGGATCAATGAGCAGTTCTTC.

The rearrangement links TRBV5-1 to TRBJ1-1, with 10 nucleotides matching TRBD1. Germline V gene data show CDR1 as SGHRS and CDR2 as YFSETQ. CDR3 length equals 15 residues. V lost 4 bases, J lost 1 base, and 4 bases stayed unmatched. CDR3 region: CASSRTGGSNTEAFF. The CDR3 DNA sequence: TGCGCCAGCAGCAGGACAGGGGGATCGAACACTGAAGCTTTCTTT.

The chain links TRBV9 to TRBJ2-2; 10 bases fit TRBD2. From germline, CDR1 is SGDLS and CDR2 YYNGEE. Unmatched junction bases numbered 8, after V lost 6 bases and J lost 6 bases. The CDR3 loop spans 15 amino acids. The CDR3 sequence is CASTTSGAFAGELFF. The DNA for the CDR3 is TGTGCCAGCACAACTAGCGGGGCTTTCGCCGGGGAGCTGTTTTTT.

The chain has TRBV6-5 and TRBJ2-1, with 13 bases fitting TRBD2. Unmatched junction bases numbered 4, after V lost 4 bases and J lost 7 bases. The CDR3 is 15 residues long. The germline V gene has CDR1 MNHEY and CDR2 SVGAGI. Here the CDR3 reads CASSSGTSGKNEQFF. As DNA, the CDR3 is TGTGCCAGCAGTTCCGGGACTAGCGGGAAGAATGAGCAGTTCTTC.

This clone was seen once. The genes are TRBV14 and TRBJ2-1; TRBD2 might be the D (6 bases). V was clipped by 6 bases and J by 5 bases, with 20 bases between them. The CDR3 is 16 residues long. From germline, CDR1 is SGHDN and CDR2 FVKESK. The CDR3 DNA follows: TGTGCCAGCAGTCGACTAGGTGACTTGGGGAACAATGAGCAGTTCTTC. This gives the protein CASSRLGDLGNNEQFF.

V and J are TRBV15 and TRBJ1-2; 10 nucleotides match TRBD1. The CDR3 extends over 14 amino acids. With V trimmed by 5 bases and J by 6 bases, 6 bases remained unmatched. Germline-derived CDR1 and CDR2 are LNHNV and YYDKDF (reference sequence). CDR3: CATSRWTGGNGYTF. As DNA, the CDR3 is TGTGCCACCAGCCGATGGACAGGGGGGAATGGCTACACCTTC. Full variable domain (outside the CDR3, taken from reference TRBV15 and TRBJ1-2): DAMVIQNPRYQVTQFGKPVTLSCSQTLNHNVMYWYQQKSSQAPKLLFHYYDKDFNNEADTPDNFQSRRPNTSFCFLDIRSPGLGDTAMYLCATSRWTGGNGYTFGSGTRLTVV.

The V gene is TRBV4-1, the J gene TRBJ2-1; 11 bases align to TRBD2. Germline lookup yields CDR1 MGHRA and CDR2 YSYEKL. The CDR3 has 14 residues. Trimming at V came to 8 bases and at J to 8 bases, leaving 8 bases not matched to a gene. CDR3 coding DNA: TGCGCCAGCCGGGGACTAGCGGCTGGTCATGAGCAGTTCTTC. Translated, it gives CASRGLAAGHEQFF.

The chain uses TRBV11-2 and TRBJ1-2; 7 nucleotides align to TRBD1. This CDR3 contains 14 residues. Germline V gene lookup returns CDR1 SGHAT and CDR2 FQNNGV. Losses at the gene ends were 0 bases for V and 8 bases for J; bases not matched to a gene: 6. The CDR3 DNA reads as TGTGCCAGCAGCTTAGAACAGGGGCGGAGAGGCTACACCTTC. Protein sequence: CASSLEQGRRGYTF.

This chain connects TRBV5-1 to TRBJ1-1; perhaps TRBD1 as D (6 bases). This CDR3 region has 14 residues. Trimming left V 6 bases short and J 5 bases short, with 17 bases between. CDR1 is SGHRS and CDR2 is YFSETQ in the germline V gene. DNA of the CDR3: TGCGCCAGCAACCAGCGGGAGGGGGGGACTGAAGCTTTCTTT. Its translation is CASNQREGGTEAFF.

This sequence joins TRBV10-3 and TRBJ2-7, with a possible D match to TRBD1 (5 bases). The germline CDR1 and CDR2 sequences are ENHRY and SYGVKD. This CDR3 has 13 amino acids. Trimming took off 11 bases at V and 0 bases at J, with 14 bases between the two ends. The CDR3 DNA reads TGTGCCCCAAACGGCAGGGCCTCCTACGAGCAGTACTTC. It encodes CAPNGRASYEQYF.

The V call is TRBV7-6, the J call TRBJ2-2, with 8 bases that match TRBD2. From germline, CDR1 is SGHVS and CDR2 FNYEAQ. With V trimmed by 5 bases and J by 1 base, 9 bases remained unmatched. There are 17 residues in the CDR3. The CDR3 spells CASSPRSGSRNTGELFF. The CDR3 nucleotides read TGTGCCAGCAGCCCAAGGAGCGGGAGTAGGAACACCGGGGAGCTGTTTTTT.